Listed below are T cell receptor beta chains from one sample, sequenced in a study of CD8 T cells in ankylosing spondylitis. TCRdb fed the 5' RACE reads into MiXCR, producing one record per CDR3 protein. Among 300,000 to 350,000 distinct CDR3 sequences listed, about 20% were seen once. The sequenced material came from blood, either unsorted or a sorted T cell fraction (not recorded which). The source of these receptors is a female donor with ankylosing spondylitis or in good health (not recorded which). The CDR3 runs from the conserved cysteine through the conserved F or W. D genes are given only for firm matches. Some rows have no size entry. The others give once, few or many, or a class for an expanded clone.

J gene: TRBJ1-5
clone size: .
D gene: TRBD1
V gene: TRBV7-2
CDR3 protein: CASSVGGVGNQPQHF
CDR3 DNA: TGTGCCAGCAGCGTAGGGGGCGTGGGCAATCAGCCCCAGCATTTT

J gene: TRBJ2-1
clone size: .
D gene: .
V gene: TRBV6-1
CDR3 protein: CASSADWSSYNEQFF
CDR3 DNA: TGTGCCAGCAGCGCCGACTGGAGCTCCTACAATGAGCAGTTCTTC

J gene: TRBJ1-1
clone size: few
D gene: .
V gene: TRBV29-1
CDR3 protein: CSVLRGPMNTEAFF
CDR3 DNA: TGCAGCGTTCTGCGGGGCCCCATGAACACTGAAGCTTTCTTT

J gene: TRBJ2-7
clone size: .
D gene: .
V gene: TRBV18
CDR3 protein: CASSPPSGQGSAEQYF
CDR3 DNA: TGTGCCAGCTCACCACCCTCGGGGCAGGGGTCTGCCGAGCAGTACTTC

J gene: TRBJ2-1
clone size: .
D gene: TRBD2
V gene: TRBV5-1
CDR3 protein: CASSRKRELYNEQFF
CDR3 DNA: TGCGCCAGCAGCAGAAAGCGGGAGCTTTACAATGAGCAGTTCTTC

J gene: TRBJ2-3
clone size: .
D gene: TRBD2
V gene: TRBV7-2
CDR3 protein: CASSERLAGGGDTQYF
CDR3 DNA: TGTGCCAGCAGCGAACGACTAGCGGGCGGGGGAGATACGCAGTATTTT

J gene: TRBJ2-7
clone size: once
D gene: TRBD2
V gene: TRBV7-8
CDR3 protein: CASSLTSGSLHEQYF
CDR3 DNA: TGTGCCAGCAGCTTAACTAGCGGGAGTTTACACGAGCAGTACTTC

J gene: TRBJ2-7
clone size: .
D gene: .
V gene: TRBV15
CDR3 protein: CATSPRRGPHEQYF
CDR3 DNA: TGTGCCACCAGCCCTCGTCGGGGGCCTCACGAGCAGTACTTC

J gene: TRBJ1-5
clone size: few
D gene: .
V gene: TRBV6-6
CDR3 protein: CASSYSEAQPQHF
CDR3 DNA: TGTGCCAGCAGTTACTCAGAGGCTCAGCCCCAGCATTTT

J gene: TRBJ1-2
clone size: few
D gene: .
V gene: TRBV20-1
CDR3 protein: CSAPRGQVGGYTF
CDR3 DNA: TGCAGTGCCCCTAGAGGACAAGTTGGTGGCTACACCTTC

J gene: TRBJ2-1
clone size: few
D gene: TRBD2
V gene: TRBV7-9
CDR3 protein: CASSSPAGAYNEQFF
CDR3 DNA: TGTGCCAGCAGTTCTCCCGCGGGAGCCTACAATGAGCAGTTCTTC

J gene: TRBJ2-1
clone size: few
D gene: .
V gene: TRBV25-1
CDR3 protein: CASSEVADNEQFF
CDR3 DNA: TGTGCCAGCAGTGAAGTTGCGGACAATGAGCAGTTCTTC

J gene: TRBJ2-7
clone size: few
D gene: .
V gene: TRBV18
CDR3 protein: CASSPTGTGSYEQYF
CDR3 DNA: TGTGCCAGCTCACCTACCGGGACCGGCTCCTACGAGCAGTACTTC

J gene: TRBJ2-1
clone size: many
D gene: TRBD2
V gene: TRBV29-1
CDR3 protein: CSALVSGAYNEQFF
CDR3 DNA: TGCAGCGCCCTGGTCAGCGGGGCCTACAATGAGCAGTTCTTC

J gene: TRBJ2-5
clone size: .
D gene: TRBD2
V gene: TRBV15
CDR3 protein: CATSGGEGLQETQYF
CDR3 DNA: TGTGCCACCAGCGGGGGGGAGGGGCTCCAAGAGACCCAGTACTTC

J gene: TRBJ1-1
clone size: .
D gene: .
V gene: TRBV11-2
CDR3 protein: CASSLSGPVNTEAFF
CDR3 DNA: TGTGCCAGCAGCCTAAGCGGACCGGTGAACACTGAAGCTTTCTTT

J gene: TRBJ1-4
clone size: .
D gene: .
V gene: TRBV6-4
CDR3 protein: CASSEDGGQKLYF
CDR3 DNA: TGTGCCAGCAGTGAAGATGGGGGGCAGAAACTGTATTTT

J gene: TRBJ1-4
clone size: .
D gene: .
V gene: TRBV7-9
CDR3 protein: CASTAGLRVEKLFF
CDR3 DNA: TGTGCCAGCACCGCAGGTCTTAGGGTTGAAAAACTGTTTTTT

J gene: TRBJ2-1
clone size: .
D gene: TRBD2
V gene: TRBV20-1
CDR3 protein: CSARGGGARNEQFF
CDR3 DNA: TGCAGTGCTCGGGGGGGCGGGGCGAGGAATGAGCAGTTCTTC

J gene: TRBJ2-6
clone size: .
D gene: .
V gene: TRBV19
CDR3 protein: CASTSRSGANVLTF
CDR3 DNA: TGTGCCAGTACCTCCCGGTCCGGGGCCAACGTCCTGACTTTC

J gene: TRBJ2-3
clone size: few
D gene: .
V gene: TRBV20-1
CDR3 protein: CSARRVADTQYF
CDR3 DNA: TGCAGTGCTAGAAGAGTGGCAGATACGCAGTATTTT

J gene: TRBJ2-1
clone size: few
D gene: TRBD2
V gene: TRBV7-2
CDR3 protein: CASSFGTSGRDEQFF
CDR3 DNA: TGTGCCAGCAGCTTTGGAACTAGCGGGAGGGATGAGCAGTTCTTC

J gene: TRBJ2-5
clone size: .
D gene: .
V gene: TRBV3-1
CDR3 protein: CASGEGIETQYF
CDR3 DNA: TGTGCCAGCGGCGAAGGCATAGAGACCCAGTACTTC

J gene: TRBJ2-1
clone size: few
D gene: .
V gene: TRBV7-9
CDR3 protein: CASSRGSGPSANEQFF
CDR3 DNA: TGTGCCAGCAGCCGGGGGTCCGGGCCGTCGGCTAATGAGCAGTTCTTC

J gene: TRBJ2-4
clone size: .
D gene: TRBD2
V gene: TRBV3-1
CDR3 protein: CASSQTGTSEDIQYF
CDR3 DNA: TGTGCCAGCAGCCAGACCGGGACTAGCGAGGACATTCAGTACTTC

J gene: TRBJ2-7
clone size: few
D gene: .
V gene: TRBV2
CDR3 protein: CASSEARALSYEQYF
CDR3 DNA: TGTGCCAGCAGTGAAGCGCGGGCTCTTTCCTACGAGCAGTACTTC

J gene: TRBJ2-3
clone size: few
D gene: TRBD2
V gene: TRBV27
CDR3 protein: CATHAGGLGRTDTQYF
CDR3 DNA: TGTGCCACCCATGCGGGGGGGCTTGGGAGGACAGATACGCAGTATTTT

J gene: TRBJ2-1
clone size: many
D gene: .
V gene: TRBV29-1
CDR3 protein: CSVGGTSTGHNEQFF
CDR3 DNA: TGCAGCGTTGGTGGGACTTCGACAGGACACAATGAGCAGTTCTTC

J gene: TRBJ1-5
clone size: .
D gene: .
V gene: TRBV5-1
CDR3 protein: CASSLGGGSSNQPQHF
CDR3 DNA: TGCGCCAGCAGCTTGGGCGGGGGTTCCAGCAATCAGCCCCAGCATTTT

J gene: TRBJ2-1
clone size: .
D gene: .
V gene: TRBV20-1
CDR3 protein: CSARGRQKGNEQFF
CDR3 DNA: TGCAGTGCTAGAGGGCGGCAAAAGGGCAATGAGCAGTTCTTC

J gene: TRBJ2-1
clone size: .
D gene: TRBD2
V gene: TRBV20-1
CDR3 protein: CSARDPSGTYNEQFF
CDR3 DNA: TGCAGTGCTAGAGACCCTAGCGGGACGTACAATGAGCAGTTCTTC

J gene: TRBJ2-4
clone size: few
D gene: TRBD2
V gene: TRBV9
CDR3 protein: CASSVVAGGPEGIQYF
CDR3 DNA: TGTGCCAGCAGCGTAGTAGCGGGAGGGCCGGAGGGCATTCAGTACTTC

J gene: TRBJ2-7
clone size: many
D gene: .
V gene: TRBV12-3/TRBV12-4
CDR3 protein: CASTPGLREQYF
CDR3 DNA: TGTGCCAGCACCCCAGGGTTGAGGGAGCAGTACTTC

J gene: TRBJ2-1
clone size: .
D gene: TRBD2
V gene: TRBV20-1
CDR3 protein: CSARGSGRGTYNEQFF
CDR3 DNA: TGCAGTGCTAGGGGGAGCGGGAGGGGAACCTACAATGAGCAGTTCTTC

J gene: TRBJ2-5
clone size: .
D gene: .
V gene: TRBV3-1
CDR3 protein: CASSQDLSEETQYF
CDR3 DNA: TGTGCCAGCAGCCAAGATCTGAGTGAAGAGACCCAGTACTTC

J gene: TRBJ2-1
clone size: .
D gene: .
V gene: TRBV25-1
CDR3 protein: CASMNFYNEQFF
CDR3 DNA: TGTGCCAGCATGAACTTCTACAATGAGCAGTTCTTC

J gene: TRBJ2-1
clone size: few
D gene: TRBD1
V gene: TRBV29-1
CDR3 protein: CSLRRQEGAYNEQFF
CDR3 DNA: TGCAGCCTCAGGCGTCAAGAGGGGGCTTACAATGAGCAGTTCTTC

J gene: TRBJ1-1
clone size: .
D gene: TRBD1
V gene: TRBV12-3/TRBV12-4
CDR3 protein: CASSTPGQGEAFF
CDR3 DNA: TGTGCCAGCAGTACGCCGGGACAGGGTGAAGCTTTCTTT

J gene: TRBJ2-7
clone size: .
D gene: .
V gene: TRBV7-6
CDR3 protein: CASSLAAGQPSYEQYF
CDR3 DNA: TGTGCCAGCAGCTTGGCCGCGGGACAACCCTCCTACGAGCAGTACTTC

J gene: TRBJ1-1
clone size: .
D gene: .
V gene: TRBV12-3/TRBV12-4
CDR3 protein: CASSFGLRGTEAFF
CDR3 DNA: TGTGCCAGCAGTTTCGGCCTGAGGGGGACTGAAGCTTTCTTT

J gene: TRBJ2-3
clone size: .
D gene: TRBD2
V gene: TRBV3-1
CDR3 protein: CASSQGTSGTDTQYF
CDR3 DNA: TGTGCCAGCAGCCAAGGGACTAGCGGAACAGATACGCAGTATTTT

J gene: TRBJ2-1
clone size: many
D gene: TRBD1
V gene: TRBV7-8
CDR3 protein: CASSLVAGQAYNEQFF
CDR3 DNA: TGTGCCAGCAGCTTAGTTGCGGGACAGGCCTACAATGAGCAGTTCTTC

J gene: TRBJ2-7
clone size: .
D gene: .
V gene: TRBV2
CDR3 protein: CASRSSSYEQYF
CDR3 DNA: TGTGCCAGCCGCAGTAGCTCCTACGAGCAGTACTTC

J gene: TRBJ1-3
clone size: many
D gene: TRBD1
V gene: TRBV6-1
CDR3 protein: CASSQRGPGNTIYF
CDR3 DNA: TGTGCCAGCAGTCAGAGGGGGCCTGGAAACACCATATATTTT

J gene: TRBJ2-1
clone size: .
D gene: .
V gene: TRBV6-5
CDR3 protein: CASSSRASSYNEQFF
CDR3 DNA: TGTGCCAGCAGTTCCCGGGCGAGCTCCTACAATGAGCAGTTCTTC

J gene: TRBJ2-1
clone size: .
D gene: TRBD1
V gene: TRBV2
CDR3 protein: CASLRGLGSYNEQFF
CDR3 DNA: TGTGCCAGCCTCAGGGGGCTCGGCTCCTACAATGAGCAGTTCTTC

J gene: TRBJ2-1
clone size: few
D gene: .
V gene: TRBV3-1
CDR3 protein: CASSQDLQYNEQFF
CDR3 DNA: TGTGCCAGCAGCCAAGATCTCCAATACAATGAGCAGTTCTTC

J gene: TRBJ2-1
clone size: .
D gene: .
V gene: TRBV4-2
CDR3 protein: CASSQDSGTAYNEQFF
CDR3 DNA: TGTGCCAGCAGCCAAGATTCCGGAACTGCCTACAATGAGCAGTTCTTC

J gene: TRBJ2-5
clone size: .
D gene: TRBD1
V gene: TRBV2
CDR3 protein: CASRGQGGGTQYF
CDR3 DNA: TGTGCCAGCAGAGGACAGGGTGGGGGGACCCAGTACTTC

J gene: TRBJ2-2
clone size: .
D gene: TRBD2
V gene: TRBV20-1
CDR3 protein: CSAPGLGDTGELFF
CDR3 DNA: TGCAGTGCTCCGGGACTAGGCGACACCGGGGAGCTGTTTTTT

J gene: TRBJ2-1
clone size: many
D gene: TRBD2
V gene: TRBV29-1
CDR3 protein: CSVAPPTSGGVSEQFF
CDR3 DNA: TGCAGCGTTGCACCTCCTACTAGCGGGGGGGTAAGCGAGCAGTTCTTC

J gene: TRBJ2-7
clone size: few
D gene: .
V gene: TRBV27
CDR3 protein: CASRKQVGHEQYF
CDR3 DNA: TGTGCCAGCAGGAAACAGGTGGGCCACGAGCAGTACTTC